This TCR beta chain was documented in a study of breast tumors, draining lymph nodes, adjacent tissues. Whole-study results and caveats: Findings are consistent with lymph node origin and intratumoral expansion of most tumor T cells. Compared with basal-like, luminal-like tumors shared significantly more repertoire with nontumor tissue.

This clonotype was counted ten times or more. The antigen is unknown. One entry per CDR3 protein, called by TCRdb with MiXCR from the multiplex PCR reads. The sample yields about 66,000 distinct CDR3 sequences, less than 45% seen once. This sequence was found in a female donor with breast cancer. Some clones in this sample may be carry-over from other donors' samples. Sequencing was performed on breast tumor tissue.

CDR3 bases: TGTGCCAGCAGCACCGGACAGGGGGGGGACCAGCCCCAGCATTTT. Translating gives CASSTGQGGDQPQHF. The V call is TRBV7-2, the J call TRBJ1-5; the match to TRBD1 covers 10 bases. CDR1 SGHTA and CDR2 FQGNSA come from the germline V gene. The CDR3 contains 15 residues. With V trimmed by 5 bases and J by 7 bases, 8 bases remained unmatched.